The clone carrying this T cell receptor (beta chain) came up once. In the original analysis: Amplified reference gene primers provided the basis for estimating nucleated cell counts. TCRdb keeps only in-frame clones here, not all; method: immunoSEQ multiplex PCR. V, J and clone size reflect that table, while D and trimming were determined from the DNA. The table shows some 260,000 clones, with roughly nine tenths occurring only once. CDR3 length equals 14 residues. V lost 5 bases and J lost 0, with 7 bases in between. Germline lookup yields CDR1 LNHNV and CDR2 YYDKDF (reference sequence). Ages ranged from about 18 to 89 years, with residence in 20 to 30 US areas. Participants' reported clinical history set cohort assignment. The sample belongs to a study of blood T cell repertoires in COVID-19. On the study more broadly: PBMCs, B-cell-depleted T cells, or T cells were the source of the cDNA or gDNA that made up the material.

The genes are TRBV15 and TRBJ1-4; D is unclear. Sequencing used PBMCs or T cells enriched from blood (not recorded which). The clonotype was recovered from a woman aged 25 to 39 with acute COVID-19. DNA of the CDR3: TGTGCCACCAGCCCAACTGCAACTAATGAAAAACTGTTTTTT. Protein product: CATSPTATNEKLFF.